This T cell receptor beta chain was captured by sequencing in a study of T-cell reconstitution after alpha-beta-depleted transplantation in children. This clonotype was seen many times. TCRbeta library construction was performed incorporating unique molecular identifiers. TCRdb re-derived calls from the PCR reads in MiXCR, one entry per CDR3 protein. There are around 680,000 distinct CDR3 sequences in the sample; 16% occur only once, and 0.85% to 1.3% lies in the top ten. Trimming left V 4 bases short and J 12 bases short, with 11 bases between. Germline lookup yields CDR1 SGHDT and CDR2 YYEEEE. This CDR3 comprises 11 residues.

Source: PBMCs from the stem cell graft donor, taken from the stem cell graft. The receptor comes from a human donor who donated a stem cell graft to a child with acute myeloid leukemia. This rearrangement joins TRBV5-6 to TRBJ2-1; D gene unclear. CDR3 nucleotides: TGTGCCAGCAGCGCAGCCTCGGGGCAGTTCTTC. This codes for CASSAASGQFF. Drawing the rest from reference TRBV5-6 and TRBJ2-1, the complete variable domain is DAGVTQSPTHLIKTRGQQVTLRCSPKSGHDTVSWYQQALGQGPQFIFQYYEEEERQRGNFPDRFSGHQFPNYSSELNVNALLLGDSALYLCASSAASGQFFGPGTRLTVL.